The 14 T cell receptor beta chains reported below all come from one sample, sequenced in a study of read filtering for tumor transcriptome and immune sequencing. Molecular barcoded adaptors covering alpha/delta and beta/gamma chains were used on 400 to 450 ng RNA. One entry per CDR3 protein results from TCRdb running MiXCR on the reads. Among tens of thousands of distinct CDR3 sequences listed, about 19% were seen once. Material for sequencing was a population of CD138-negative cells sorted from bone marrow. These receptor sequences come from a donor aged 40 or over with multiple myeloma.

This clonotype is medium-sized (0.01 to 0.1%) by share. The chain uses TRBV2 and TRBJ2-1, with 7 bases that match TRBD2. Germline V gene lookup returns CDR1 SNHLY and CDR2 FYNNEI. J lost 3 bases, V lost 0 bases, and 5 bases had no gene match. The CDR3 length is 16 residues. CDR3 nucleotide sequence: TGTGCCAGCAGTGAAGCCTCGGGGGGATACTACAATGAGCAGTTCTTC. This encodes CASSEASGGYYNEQFF.

This clonotype has at least ten counts. The rearrangement joins TRBV20-1 to TRBJ2-3, with D maybe TRBD1 (6 bases). The CDR3 is made up of 13 amino acids. The germline V gene has CDR1 DFQATT and CDR2 SNEGSKA (reference sequence). Deletions cut 5 bases from V and 2 bases from J, with 11 bases between. DNA of the CDR3: TGCAGTGCTCTGAGACAGGACACAGATACGCAGTATTTT. This codes for CSALRQDTDTQYF.

In this sample, this clonotype turned up many times. The chain couples TRBV14 to TRBJ2-7; D perhaps matches TRBD2 (5 bases). The CDR3 loop spans 13 amino acids. Germline lookup yields CDR1 SGHDN and CDR2 FVKESK. V was shortened by 5 bases and J by 6 bases, with 14 bases between the two germline ends. In DNA form, the CDR3 reads TGTGCCAGCAGCGGAACAGCTAGCATCGAGCAGTACTTC. Translation gives CASSGTASIEQYF.

This clonotype was recorded at least ten times. This chain uses TRBV9 with TRBJ2-3; D is ambiguous. This CDR3 is 13 amino acids long. Trimming shortened V by 0 bases and J by 5 bases, and 7 bases separated the two germline ends. Germline CDR1 and CDR2: SGDLS and YYNGEE. CDR3 in DNA: TGTGCCAGCAGCGTAGAGGTCCGAGATACGCAGTATTTT. As protein: CASSVEVRDTQYF. Using reference TRBV9 and TRBJ2-3 for the parts outside the CDR3, the full variable domain is DSGVTQTPKHLITATGQRVTLRCSPRSGDLSVYWYQQSLDQGLQFLIQYYNGEERAKGNILERFSAQQFPDLHSELNLSSLELGDSALYFCASSVEVRDTQYFGPGTRLTVL.

There are many counts of this clonotype. This CDR3 fails to terminate in the conserved phenylalanine or tryptophan, so it likely reflects a read error. It is unclear where the CDR3 begins or ends on the DNA, so no DNA is shown, and the CDR3 is as TCRdb lists it. The chain links TRBV6-5 to TRBJ2-3; the table names TRBD1, a call not compared with the DNA. Germline assignment: CDR1 MNHEY and CDR2 SVGAGI. Inclusive of both ends, the CDR3 amounts to 11 amino acids. This CDR3 reads CASTLWGFKTQ.

This clonotype was counted ten times or more. This chain connects TRBV19 to TRBJ2-1; the D is unclear. Germline assignment: CDR1 LNHDA and CDR2 SQIVND (reference sequence). Trimming stripped 6 bases from V and 4 bases from J, with 10 bases between. There are 13 residues in the CDR3. Here the CDR3 DNA reads TGTGCCAGTAGAGGGCAGACATACAATGAGCAGTTCTTC. It translates to CASRGQTYNEQFF.

This rearrangement joins TRBV20-1 to TRBJ2-1, with TRBD2 matching over 14 bases. The CDR3 is made up of 19 amino acids. V lost 4 bases and J lost 3; bases outside the gene matches: 14. The germline V gene encodes CDR1 DFQATT and CDR2 SNEGSKA (reference sequence). This CDR3 reads CSAMYPFGTSGRNYNEQFF. CDR3 sequence (DNA): TGCAGTGCTATGTATCCGTTTGGGACTAGCGGGAGAAACTACAATGAGCAGTTCTTC.

In the case of this clonotype: This may come from a read error, since a much larger clone is one base off. No conserved phenylalanine or tryptophan ends this CDR3, so it is likely a read error. This chain joins TRBV12-3 or TRBV12-4 and TRBJ2-1; TRBD2 matches at 9 bases. There are 15 residues in the CDR3. Trimming took 5 bases from V and 5 from J; bases not matched to a gene: 7. CDR3 in amino acids: CASSAYLAGNNEQFL. CDR3 DNA sequence: TGTGCCAGCAGTGCCTATCTAGCGGGGAACAATGAGCAGTTCCTC.

The chain is built from TRBV20-1 and TRBJ2-1, with TRBD2 matching 11 bases. The germline V gene has CDR1 DFQATT and CDR2 SNEGSKA (reference sequence). The J segment lost 8 bases and the V segment lost 7 bases, leaving 10 bases of the junction unmatched. This CDR3 spans 14 amino acids. CDR3 loop: CSGLAGGPVDEQFF. DNA for the CDR3: TGCAGTGGGTTAGCGGGGGGGCCTGTTGATGAGCAGTTCTTC.

The sample holds many counts of this clonotype. The chain employs TRBV11-2 and TRBJ2-5; TRBD1 matches 7 bases. The trim removed 1 base at V and 7 bases at J, leaving 12 bases unmatched. This CDR3 has 16 amino acids. Germline CDR1 and CDR2: SGHAT and FQNNGV. CDR3 DNA sequence: TGTGCCAGCAGCTTAGTTCTAGGGGGCGGGTGGGGGACCCAGTACTTC. Translation: CASSLVLGGGWGTQYF.

This clonotype was recorded many times. V gene TRBV6-5 combines with J gene TRBJ1-1, with TRBD1 as a possible D gene (6 bases). CDR3 size: 14 residues. CDR1 and CDR2 (germline): MNHEY, SVGAGI. Trimming left V 2 bases short and J 8 bases short, with 15 bases between. The CDR3 loop reads CASSYLDRANEAFF. CDR3 nucleotides: TGTGCCAGCAGTTACCTGGACAGAGCCAACGAAGCTTTCTTT.

This clonotype has just a few counts. The V call is TRBV7-6, the J call TRBJ2-1; TRBD2 matches at 10 bases. The germline V gene has CDR1 SGHVS and CDR2 FNYEAQ. The ends lost 3 bases at V and 5 bases at J; junction bases unmatched: 4. The CDR3 extends over 15 amino acids. The CDR3 reads CASSFGTSVNNEQFF. The CDR3 DNA is TGTGCCAGCAGCTTCGGGACTAGCGTTAACAATGAGCAGTTCTTC.

This clonotype was counted many times. This sequence joins TRBV7-2 and TRBJ2-2; a possible D gene is TRBD2 (7 bases). V gave up 2 bases and J gave up 2 bases, with 15 bases separating them. Germline V gene data show CDR1 as SGHTA and CDR2 as FQGNSA. The CDR3 covers 17 residues. The CDR3 DNA reads as TGTGCCAGCAGCTTATTTTCCGGGGGGACAAACACCGGGGAGCTGTTTTTT. Protein: CASSLFSGGTNTGELFF.

Many counts were recorded for this clonotype. The chain carries TRBV7-3 and TRBJ2-5; unclear D gene. CDR1 SGHTA and CDR2 FQGTGA come from the germline V gene. V was trimmed by 2 bases and J by 1 base, leaving 8 bases between them. The CDR3 runs 14 residues. As DNA, the CDR3 is TGTGCCAGCAGCTTATCTGGCAGCCAAGAGACCCAGTACTTC. Amino acids: CASSLSGSQETQYF.